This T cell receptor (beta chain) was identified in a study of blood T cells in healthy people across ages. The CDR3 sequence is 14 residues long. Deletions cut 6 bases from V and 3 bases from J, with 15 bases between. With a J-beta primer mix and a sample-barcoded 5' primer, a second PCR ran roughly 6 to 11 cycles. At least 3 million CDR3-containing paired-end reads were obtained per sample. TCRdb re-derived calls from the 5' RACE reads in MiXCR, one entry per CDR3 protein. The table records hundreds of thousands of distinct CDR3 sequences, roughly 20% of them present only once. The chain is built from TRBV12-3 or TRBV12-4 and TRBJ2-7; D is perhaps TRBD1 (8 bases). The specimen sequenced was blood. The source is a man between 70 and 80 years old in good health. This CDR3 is CASRSTGEGYEQYF. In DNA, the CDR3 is TGTGCCAGCAGGTCGACAGGGGAGGGCTACGAGCAGTACTTC.